The present entry profiles one T cell receptor (beta chain) with its context. This sample was included in a study of control samples from healthy donors and cancer patients. The method was immunoSEQ multiplex PCR; TCRdb's version includes in-frame clones alone and lacks a portion of them. The table has some 170,000 clones, 96% seen once; the top ten hold over 1%. This CDR3 is 12 amino acids long. Germline V gene lookup returns CDR1 SGHDT and CDR2 YYEEEE. With 2 bases removed from V and 6 bases from J, the gap between germline ends came to 8 bases. The clonotype originates from a woman between 25 and 40 years old in good health. This chain links TRBV5-6 with TRBJ2-5; no firm D call. The sequencing sample was made of blood. CDR3 in amino acids: CASSFTSQTQYF. CDR3 coding DNA: TGTGCCAGCAGCTTCACGTCACAGACCCAGTACTTC. Full variable domain (outside the CDR3, taken from reference TRBV5-6 and TRBJ2-5): DAGVTQSPTHLIKTRGQQVTLRCSPKSGHDTVSWYQQALGQGPQFIFQYYEEEERQRGNFPDRFSGHQFPNYSSELNVNALLLGDSALYLCASSFTSQTQYFGPGTRLLVL.